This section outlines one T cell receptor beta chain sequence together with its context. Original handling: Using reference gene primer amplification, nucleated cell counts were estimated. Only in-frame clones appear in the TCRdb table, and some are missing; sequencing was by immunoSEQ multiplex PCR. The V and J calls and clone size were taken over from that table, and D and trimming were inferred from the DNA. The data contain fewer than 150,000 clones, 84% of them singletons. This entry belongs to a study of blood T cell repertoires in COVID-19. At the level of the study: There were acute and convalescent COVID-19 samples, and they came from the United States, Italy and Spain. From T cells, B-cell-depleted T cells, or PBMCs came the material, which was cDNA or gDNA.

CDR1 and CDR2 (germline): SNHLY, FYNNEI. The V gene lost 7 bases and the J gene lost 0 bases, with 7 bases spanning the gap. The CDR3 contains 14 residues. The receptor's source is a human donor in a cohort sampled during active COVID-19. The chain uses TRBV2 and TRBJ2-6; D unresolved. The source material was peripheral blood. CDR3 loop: CASIRSSGANVLTF. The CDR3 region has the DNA TGTGCCAGCATACGGTCCTCTGGGGCCAACGTCCTGACTTTC.